This TCR beta chain was identified in a study of blood T cell repertoires in COVID-19. Study summary: PBMCs, B-cell-depleted T cells, or T cells were the source of the cDNA or gDNA that made up the material.

V was shortened by 0 bases and J by 2 bases, with 8 bases between the two germline ends. Looked up from germline, CDR1 is MNHEY and CDR2 is SVGAGI. This CDR3 spans 16 amino acids. Repertoires were generated with immunoSEQ multiplex PCR, while TCRdb's copy carries only in-frame clones and drops some. The table shows approximately 190,000 clones, with 80% to 90% occurring only once. The J gene is TRBJ2-6, the V gene TRBV6-5; unclear D gene. The receptor's source is an elderly man with acute or convalescent COVID-19. The sequenced material came from peripheral blood. The CDR3 bases are TGTGCCAGCAGTTACTCTTTCGCTACTGGGGCCAACGTCCTGACTTTC. Translated: CASSYSFATGANVLTF.